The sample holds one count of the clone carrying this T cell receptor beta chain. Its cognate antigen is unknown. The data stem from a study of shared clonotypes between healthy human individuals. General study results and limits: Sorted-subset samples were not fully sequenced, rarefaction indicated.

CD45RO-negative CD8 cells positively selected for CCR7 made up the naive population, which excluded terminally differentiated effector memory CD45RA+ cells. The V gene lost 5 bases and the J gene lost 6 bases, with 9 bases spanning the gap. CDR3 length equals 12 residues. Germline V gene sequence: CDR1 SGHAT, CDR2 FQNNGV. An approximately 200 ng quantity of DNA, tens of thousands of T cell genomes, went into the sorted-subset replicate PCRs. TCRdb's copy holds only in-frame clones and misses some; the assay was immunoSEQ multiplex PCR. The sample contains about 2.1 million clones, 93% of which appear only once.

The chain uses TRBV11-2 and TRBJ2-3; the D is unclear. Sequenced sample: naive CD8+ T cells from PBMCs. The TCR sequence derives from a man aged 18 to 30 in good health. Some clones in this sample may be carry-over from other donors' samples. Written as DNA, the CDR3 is TGTGCCAGCAGCGTAAGACTGGATACGCAGTATTTT. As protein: CASSVRLDTQYF.